This TCR beta chain was identified during a study of PD-L1 blockade in urothelial cancer. Study background: Men with urothelial cancer arising in the bladder made up most of the 29 patients. Blood samples contained a median about 150,000 T cells.

Germline V lookup: CDR1 MNHNS, CDR2 SASEGT. V lost 6 bases, J lost 4 bases, and 1 base stayed unmatched. The CDR3 loop spans 14 amino acids. Sequencing was performed with immunoSEQ multiplex PCR; in TCRdb, only in-frame clones are kept and a portion is missing. This sample has about 49,000 clones, with about four fifths found just once. Notes on the study in general: A below-median TCR clonality in blood before treatment predicted better survival.

Time point meaning: pretreatment peripheral blood. With regard to this clone: Its antigen is not identified.

V and J are TRBV6-1 and TRBJ2-1, with TRBD2 identical over 12 bases. This TCR was recovered from a man in his 70s with urothelial cancer. The specimen was PBMCs, collected around atezolizumab (anti-PD-L1) treatment. Here the CDR3 DNA reads TGTGCCAGCAGCCTAGCGGGAGGGTACAATGAGCAGTTCTTC. Amino acid sequence: CASSLAGGYNEQFF.